Presented here are 15 T cell receptor beta chains from one specimen sequenced in a study of CD8 T cells in ankylosing spondylitis. TCRdb redid the calling of the 5' RACE reads with MiXCR, one entry per CDR3 protein. The sample lists about 160,000 distinct CDR3 sequences; roughly 18% were seen once. Specimen: blood, either unsorted or a sorted T cell fraction (not recorded which). The receptor source for this set is a male donor with ankylosing spondylitis or in good health (not recorded which).

This clonotype was observed at least ten times. The rearrangement uses TRBV20-1 and TRBJ2-3; D is ambiguous. This CDR3 region has 13 residues. Germline V gene data show CDR1 as DFQATT and CDR2 as SNEGSKA (reference sequence). V lost 1 base, J lost 4 bases, and 9 bases lay in between. CDR3 DNA sequence: TGCAGTGCTAGAGTAATAGCCCCAGATACGCAGTATTTT. As protein: CSARVIAPDTQYF.

This clonotype has just a few counts. The chain joins TRBV29-1 to TRBJ1-1; a weak D match, TRBD1 (5 bases). V gave up 1 base and J gave up 8 bases, with 17 bases separating them. Germline V gene data show CDR1 as SQVTM and CDR2 as ANQGSEA. This CDR3 is built from 14 residues. CDR3 amino acids: CSVEGAGGVTEAFF. The CDR3 nucleotides are TGCAGCGTTGAAGGGGCGGGGGGGGTAACAGAAGCTTTCTTT.

Many counts were recorded for this clonotype. This chain uses TRBV29-1 with TRBJ2-7; 8 bases fit TRBD1. This CDR3 spans 13 amino acids. Germline V gene data show CDR1 as SQVTM and CDR2 as ANQGSEA. J gave up 1 base and V 7 bases, and 6 bases lay outside the gene matches. As DNA, the CDR3 is TGCAGCGCCAGGGGGACAGGATCCTACGAGCAGTACTTC. Residues: CSARGTGSYEQYF.

This clonotype has just a few counts. The V call is TRBV7-9, the J call TRBJ2-7, with D maybe TRBD2 (6 bases). Germline CDR1 SEHNR, CDR2 FQNEAQ (reference sequence). V was shortened by 1 base and J by 3 bases, with 13 bases between the two germline ends. The CDR3 runs to 15 residues. CDR3 loop: CASSLVISGYYEQYF. As DNA, the CDR3 is TGTGCCAGCAGCTTAGTTATTAGCGGTTACTACGAGCAGTACTTC. Variable domain in full (rest from reference TRBV7-9 and TRBJ2-7): DTGVSQNPRHKITKRGQNVTFRCDPISEHNRLYWYRQTLGQGPEFLTYFQNEAQLEKSRLLSDRFSAERPKGSFSTLEIQRTEQGDSAMYLCASSLVISGYYEQYFGPGTRLTVT.

The chain uses TRBV5-4 and TRBJ2-1; TRBD2 matches at 10 bases. The CDR3 runs to 15 residues. Per the germline V gene, CDR1 is SGHNT and CDR2 is YYREEE (reference sequence). J gave up 6 bases and V 1 base, and 4 bases lay outside the gene matches. The CDR3 DNA reads as TGTGCCAGCAGCTTGTCTAGCGGGGGTGTCAATGAGCAGTTCTTC. This sequence encodes CASSLSSGGVNEQFF.

As concerns this clonotype: A much larger clone lies one base from this, so it may be a read error. The chain joins TRBV2 to TRBJ1-1; 9 bases map to TRBD1. The CDR3 is made up of 14 amino acids. Per germline, CDR1 SNHLY and CDR2 FYNNEI. The CDR3 reads CVSSPTGGLTEAFF. Written as DNA, the CDR3 is TGTGTCAGCAGTCCTACAGGGGGCCTTACTGAAGCTTTCTTT.

The chain carries TRBV27 and TRBJ2-3, with 10 positions matching TRBD1. Trimming removed 5 bases from V and 1 base from J; junction bases left unmatched: 3. The CDR3 runs 15 residues. The V gene's germline CDR1 is MNHEY and CDR2 SMNVEV (reference sequence). The CDR3 reads CASSTGTGGTDTQYF. The CDR3 DNA reads TGTGCCAGCAGTACCGGGACAGGGGGCACAGATACGCAGTATTTT.

The sample holds many counts of this clonotype. The chain recombines TRBV6-1 with TRBJ2-2, with 7 bases aligning to TRBD1. The V and J ends lost 5 bases and 4 bases, in that order; junction bases with no gene match: 7. Per germline, CDR1 MNHNS and CDR2 SASEGT. The CDR3 runs 15 residues. The CDR3 region is CASSRAGTATGELFF. DNA for the CDR3: TGTGCCAGCAGTAGGGCCGGGACAGCCACCGGGGAGCTGTTTTTT.

The table lists this clonotype with many counts. The chain has TRBV5-1 and TRBJ2-2, with D uncertain. From germline, CDR1 is SGHRS and CDR2 YFSETQ. The germline V and J ends were trimmed by 4 bases and 0 bases, with 10 bases remaining between them. The CDR3 is made up of 15 amino acids. The CDR3 protein is CASSLTPTNTGELFF. The CDR3 region has the DNA TGCGCCAGCAGCCTAACTCCGACGAACACCGGGGAGCTGTTTTTT.

This clonotype has just a few counts. This rearrangement joins TRBV20-1 to TRBJ2-1; weak D call: TRBD1 (6 bases). Germline CDR1 is DFQATT and CDR2 is SNEGSKA (reference sequence). The CDR3 has 15 residues. V dropped 5 bases and J dropped 0 bases, with 14 bases sitting between them. CDR3 nucleotides: TGCAGTGCTTCACCACAGGGTGGCTCCTACAATGAGCAGTTCTTC. Its translation: CSASPQGGSYNEQFF.

At least ten counts were recorded for this clonotype. V gene TRBV20-1 combines with J gene TRBJ1-5, with D perhaps TRBD1 (5 bases). V lost 5 bases and J lost 0, with 11 bases in between. The CDR3 is 14 amino acids. Per the germline V gene, CDR1 is DFQATT and CDR2 is SNEGSKA (reference sequence). The CDR3 spells CSAHRGHSNQPQHF. CDR3 nucleotide sequence: TGCAGTGCTCACCGGGGCCATAGCAATCAGCCCCAGCATTTT.

This sequence joins TRBV5-6 and TRBJ2-2; 9 bases line up with TRBD2. Trimming took 1 base from V and 5 from J; bases not matched to a gene: 3. Germline assignment: CDR1 SGHDT and CDR2 YYEEEE. CDR3 length: 15 residues. The CDR3 sequence: CASSLLSGRTGELFF. The CDR3 DNA reads TGTGCCAGCAGCTTGCTAAGCGGGAGGACCGGGGAGCTGTTTTTT.

This clonotype was seen repeatedly, ten times or more. A read error may explain this, as a much larger clone is one base away. CDR3 loop: CASTQNYGYTF. For the CDR3, the DNA is TGTGCCAGCACTCAAAACTATGGCTACACCTTC. The gene calls are TRBV28 and TRBJ1-2; D is undetermined. The V gene lost 7 bases and the J gene lost 2 bases, with 5 bases spanning the gap. Germline CDR1 reads MDHEN; CDR2 reads SYDVKM. The CDR3 consists of 11 residues.

This clonotype was observed many times. This chain connects TRBV5-1 to TRBJ2-7; 10 bases match TRBD2. V was clipped by 1 base and J by 0 bases; unmatched bases: 4. CDR3 size: 16 residues. The germline V gene has CDR1 SGHRS and CDR2 YFSETQ. The CDR3, as DNA: TGCGCCAGCAGCTTGATGACTAGCGGGTCCTCCTACGAGCAGTACTTC. It specifies CASSLMTSGSSYEQYF.

This clonotype showed up just a few times. This chain joins TRBV20-1 and TRBJ2-3; tentatively, D is TRBD1 (5 bases). The CDR3 is made up of 13 amino acids. Trimming removed 6 bases at V and 7 bases at J, with 17 bases between. Germline V gives CDR1 DFQATT, CDR2 SNEGSKA (reference sequence). The CDR3 nucleotides are TGCAGTGCCTCGCAGGGTTTGATACATACGCAGTATTTT. Translation gives CSASQGLIHTQYF.